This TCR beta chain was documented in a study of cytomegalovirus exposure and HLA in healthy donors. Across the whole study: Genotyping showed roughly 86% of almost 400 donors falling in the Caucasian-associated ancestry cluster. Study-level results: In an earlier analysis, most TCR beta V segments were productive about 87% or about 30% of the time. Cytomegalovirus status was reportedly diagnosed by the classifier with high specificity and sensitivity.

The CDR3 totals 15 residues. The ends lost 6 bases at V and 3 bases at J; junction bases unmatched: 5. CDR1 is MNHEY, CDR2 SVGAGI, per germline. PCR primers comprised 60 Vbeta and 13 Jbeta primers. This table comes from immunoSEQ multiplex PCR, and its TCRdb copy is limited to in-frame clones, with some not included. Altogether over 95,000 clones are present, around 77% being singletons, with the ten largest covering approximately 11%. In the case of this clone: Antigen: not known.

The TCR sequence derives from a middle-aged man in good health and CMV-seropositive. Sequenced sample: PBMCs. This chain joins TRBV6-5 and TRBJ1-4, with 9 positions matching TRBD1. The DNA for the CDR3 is TGTGCCAGCAGAGTACAGGGGGCGGCTAATGAAAAACTGTTTTTT. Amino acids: CASRVQGAANEKLFF.